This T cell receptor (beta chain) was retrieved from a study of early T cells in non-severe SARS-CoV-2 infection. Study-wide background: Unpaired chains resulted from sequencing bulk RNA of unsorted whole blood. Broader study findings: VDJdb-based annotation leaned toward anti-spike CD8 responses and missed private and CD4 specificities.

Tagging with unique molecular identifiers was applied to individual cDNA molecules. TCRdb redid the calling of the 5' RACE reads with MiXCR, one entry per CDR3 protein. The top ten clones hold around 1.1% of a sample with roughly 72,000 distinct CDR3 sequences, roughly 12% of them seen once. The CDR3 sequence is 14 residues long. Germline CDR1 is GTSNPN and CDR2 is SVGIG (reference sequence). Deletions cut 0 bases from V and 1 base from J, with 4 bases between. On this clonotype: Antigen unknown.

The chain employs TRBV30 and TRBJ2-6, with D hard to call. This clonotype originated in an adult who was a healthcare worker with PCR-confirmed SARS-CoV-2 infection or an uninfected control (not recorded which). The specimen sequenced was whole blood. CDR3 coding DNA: TGTGCCTGGAGTGTACAGTCTGGGGCCAACGTCCTGACTTTC. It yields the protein CAWSVQSGANVLTF.